This T cell receptor beta chain was documented in a study of CD8+ T cells in alopecia areata. J was trimmed by 4 bases and V by 4 bases; bases with no gene match: 6. The CDR3 sequence is 15 residues long. The V gene's germline CDR1 is MGHRA and CDR2 YSYEKL. The authors extracted RNA and reverse transcribed it into cDNA as the sequencing template. Sequencing used immunoSEQ multiplex PCR; TCRdb keeps in-frame clones, though not all of them. This sample has approximately 65,000 clones, with approximately 46% found just once. The chain carries TRBV4-1 and TRBJ1-2, with 10 bases that match TRBD1. Sequences were derived from CD8+ T cells sorted from blood, sampled at week 0. This sequence originates from a human donor with alopecia areata. CDR3 sequence: CASSLTTGGAYGYTF. The CDR3 DNA reads as TGCGCCAGCAGCCTTACGACAGGGGGCGCCTATGGCTACACCTTC.